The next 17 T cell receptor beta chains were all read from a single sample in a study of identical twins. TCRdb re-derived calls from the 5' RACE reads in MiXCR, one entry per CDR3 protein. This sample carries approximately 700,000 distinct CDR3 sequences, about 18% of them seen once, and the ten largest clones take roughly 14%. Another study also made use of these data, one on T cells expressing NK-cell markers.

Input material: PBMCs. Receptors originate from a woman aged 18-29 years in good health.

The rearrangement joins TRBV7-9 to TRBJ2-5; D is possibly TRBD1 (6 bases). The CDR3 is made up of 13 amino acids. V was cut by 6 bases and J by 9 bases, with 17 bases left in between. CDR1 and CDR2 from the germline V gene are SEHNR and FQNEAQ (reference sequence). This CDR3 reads CASSLTNSGAQYF. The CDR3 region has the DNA TGTGCCAGCAGTCTGACAAACTCAGGGGCCCAGTACTTC.

The CDR3 reads CAISGWDTGSPTDTQYF. In DNA form, the CDR3 reads TGTGCCATCAGCGGCTGGGACACAGGGTCCCCCACAGATACGCAGTATTTT. This chain links TRBV10-3 with TRBJ2-3, with D perhaps matching TRBD1 (6 bases). The CDR3 has 17 residues. V lost 6 bases to trimming and J lost 2 bases, with 21 bases between them. The germline V gene encodes CDR1 ENHRY and CDR2 SYGVKD.

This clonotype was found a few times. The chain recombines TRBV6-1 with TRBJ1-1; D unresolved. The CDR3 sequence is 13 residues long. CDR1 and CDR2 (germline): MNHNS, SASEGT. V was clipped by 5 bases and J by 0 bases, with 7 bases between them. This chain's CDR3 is CASSRHMNTEAFF. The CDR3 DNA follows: TGTGCCAGCAGTCGCCACATGAACACTGAAGCTTTCTTT.

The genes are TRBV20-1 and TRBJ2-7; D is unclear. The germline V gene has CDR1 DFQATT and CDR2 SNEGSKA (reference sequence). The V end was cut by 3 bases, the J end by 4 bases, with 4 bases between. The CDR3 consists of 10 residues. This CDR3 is CSARRYEQYF. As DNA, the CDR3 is TGCAGTGCTAGGCGGTACGAGCAGTACTTC.

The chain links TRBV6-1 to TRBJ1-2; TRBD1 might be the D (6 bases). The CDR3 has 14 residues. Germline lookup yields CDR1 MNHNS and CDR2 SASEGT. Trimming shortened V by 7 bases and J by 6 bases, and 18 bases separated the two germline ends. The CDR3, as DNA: TGTGCCAGCACTACGGGGGGCAGGACCCATGGCTACACCTTC. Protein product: CASTTGGRTHGYTF.

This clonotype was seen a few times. Here the CDR3 DNA reads TGCAGTGCTGCCGATACTAGCCGATACTCCTACGAGCAGTACTTC. Translating it yields CSAADTSRYSYEQYF. The V and J genes are TRBV20-1 and TRBJ2-7; D is possibly TRBD2 (6 bases). CDR1 is DFQATT, CDR2 SNEGSKA, per germline (reference sequence). V lost 5 bases and J 0 bases, leaving 17 bases between the germline ends. The CDR3 sequence is 15 residues long.

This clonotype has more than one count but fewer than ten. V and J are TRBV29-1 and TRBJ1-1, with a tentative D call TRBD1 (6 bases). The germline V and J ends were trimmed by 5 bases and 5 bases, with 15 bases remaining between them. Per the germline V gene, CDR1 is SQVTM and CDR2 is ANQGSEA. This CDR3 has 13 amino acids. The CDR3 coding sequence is TGCAGCGTTCGCCAGGGGAGGGGGACTGAAGCTTTCTTT. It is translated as CSVRQGRGTEAFF.

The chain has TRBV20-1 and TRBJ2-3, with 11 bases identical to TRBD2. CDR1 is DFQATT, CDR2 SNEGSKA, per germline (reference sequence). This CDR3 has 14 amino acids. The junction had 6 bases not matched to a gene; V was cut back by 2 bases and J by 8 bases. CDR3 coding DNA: TGCAGTGCTAGACTAGCGGGGGGCGTAGTTACGCAGTATTTT. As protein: CSARLAGGVVTQYF.

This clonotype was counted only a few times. The CDR3 DNA reads as TGTGCCAGCAGTTCGAGCGGGGGGCAGGGAAAATCCTCCTACGAGCAGTACTTC. Protein product: CASSSSGGQGKSSYEQYF. This chain connects TRBV28 to TRBJ2-7; 9 bases agree with TRBD2. The V segment lost 4 bases and the J segment 0 bases; nucleotides outside the gene matches: 13. The CDR3 is 18 residues long. Germline assignment: CDR1 MDHEN and CDR2 SYDVKM.

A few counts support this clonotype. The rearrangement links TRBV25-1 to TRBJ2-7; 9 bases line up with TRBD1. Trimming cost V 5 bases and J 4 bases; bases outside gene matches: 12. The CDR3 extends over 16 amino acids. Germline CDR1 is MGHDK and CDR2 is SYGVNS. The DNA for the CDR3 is TGTGCCAGCAGTTACTCCGGGACAGGGAGAGAGTACGAGCAGTACTTC. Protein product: CASSYSGTGREYEQYF.

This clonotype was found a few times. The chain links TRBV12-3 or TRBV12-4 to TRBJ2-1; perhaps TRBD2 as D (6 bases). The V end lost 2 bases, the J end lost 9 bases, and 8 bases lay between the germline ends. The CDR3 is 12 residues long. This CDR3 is CASSLRGIEQFF. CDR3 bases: TGTGCCAGCAGTTTACGGGGGATTGAGCAGTTCTTC.

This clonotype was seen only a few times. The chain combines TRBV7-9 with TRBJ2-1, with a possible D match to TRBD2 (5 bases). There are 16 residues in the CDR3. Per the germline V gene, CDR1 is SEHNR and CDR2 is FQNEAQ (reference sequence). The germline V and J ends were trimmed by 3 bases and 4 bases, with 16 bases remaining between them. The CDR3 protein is CASSLNSGLMYNEQFF. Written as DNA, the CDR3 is TGTGCCAGCAGCTTGAACTCAGGACTTATGTACAATGAGCAGTTCTTC.

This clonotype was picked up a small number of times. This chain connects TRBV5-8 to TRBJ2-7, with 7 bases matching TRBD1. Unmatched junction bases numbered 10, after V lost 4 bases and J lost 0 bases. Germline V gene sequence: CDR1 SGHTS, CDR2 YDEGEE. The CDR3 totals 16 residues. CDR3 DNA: TGTGCCAGCAGCCCCTGGGGGACAGCCGTCTCCTACGAGCAGTACTTC. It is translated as CASSPWGTAVSYEQYF.

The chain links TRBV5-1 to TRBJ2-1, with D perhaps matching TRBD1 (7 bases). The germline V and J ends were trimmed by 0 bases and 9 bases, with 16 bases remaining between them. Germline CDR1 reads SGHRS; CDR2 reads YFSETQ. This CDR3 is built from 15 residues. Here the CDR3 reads CASSLVPTRQGEQFF. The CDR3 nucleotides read TGCGCCAGCAGCTTGGTCCCGACTAGACAGGGTGAGCAGTTCTTC.

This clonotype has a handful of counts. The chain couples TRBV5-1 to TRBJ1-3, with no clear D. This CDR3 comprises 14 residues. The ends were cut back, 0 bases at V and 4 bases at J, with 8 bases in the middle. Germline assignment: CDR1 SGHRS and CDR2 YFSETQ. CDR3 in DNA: TGCGCCAGCAGCTTGGTGGCGGGAGGAAACACCATATATTTT. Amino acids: CASSLVAGGNTIYF.

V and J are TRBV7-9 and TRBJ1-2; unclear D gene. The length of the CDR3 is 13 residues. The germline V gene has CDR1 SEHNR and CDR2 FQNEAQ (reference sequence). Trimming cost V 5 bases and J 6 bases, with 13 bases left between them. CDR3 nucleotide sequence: TGTGCCAGCAGCCCGGCTATAAGGAATGGCTACACCTTC. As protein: CASSPAIRNGYTF. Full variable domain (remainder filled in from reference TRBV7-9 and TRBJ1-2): DTGVSQNPRHKITKRGQNVTFRCDPISEHNRLYWYRQTLGQGPEFLTYFQNEAQLEKSRLLSDRFSAERPKGSFSTLEIQRTEQGDSAMYLCASSPAIRNGYTFGSGTRLTVV.

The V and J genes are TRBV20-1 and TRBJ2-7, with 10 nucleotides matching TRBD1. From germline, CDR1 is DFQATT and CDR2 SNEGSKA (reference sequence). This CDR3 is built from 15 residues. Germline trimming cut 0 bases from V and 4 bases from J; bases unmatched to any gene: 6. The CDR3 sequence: CSARDDGTGAYEQYF. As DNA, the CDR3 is TGCAGTGCTAGAGACGACGGGACAGGGGCGTACGAGCAGTACTTC.